A single sample gave rise to the 5 T cell receptor beta chains below, sequenced in a study of identical twins. MiXCR was run by TCRdb on the 5' RACE reads, yielding one entry per CDR3 protein. The table records 1.5 million to 2 million distinct CDR3 sequences, around a third of them present only once. The sequencing sample was made of cord blood. These receptors were collected from a newborn girl in good health.

The chain combines TRBV7-2 with TRBJ1-1; D gene ambiguous. CDR3 length equals 13 residues. Germline CDR1 and CDR2: SGHTA and FQGNSA. Trimming cost V 1 base and J 8 bases, with 11 bases left between them. The DNA of the CDR3 is TGTGCCAGCAGCTTAGATGGTATAGGGGAAGCTTTCTTT. This gives the protein CASSLDGIGEAFF.

Regarding this clonotype: The germline gene is not matched at one end of the junction; a read error may be the cause. The chain has TRBV7-7 and TRBJ2-3; the D gene is possibly TRBD2 (6 bases). Germline CDR1 SSHAT, CDR2 FNYEAQ (reference sequence). This CDR3 is 16 amino acids long. The CDR3 DNA is TGTGCTAGCAGCTTAGTGGGTCGGGAGTTCGGAGATACGCAGTATTTT. Encoded protein: CASSLVGREFGDTQYF.

The V and J genes are TRBV29-1 and TRBJ1-5; the match to TRBD1 covers 10 bases. Germline V gene data show CDR1 as SQVTM and CDR2 as ANQGSEA. Unmatched junction bases numbered 7, after V lost 6 bases and J lost 2 bases. CDR3 length equals 15 residues. This chain's CDR3 is CSVSGTGDRNQPQHF. In DNA form, the CDR3 reads TGCAGCGTGTCCGGGACAGGGGATCGCAATCAGCCCCAGCATTTT. The full variable domain, with the rest looked up from reference TRBV29-1 and TRBJ1-5, is SAVISQKPSRDICQRGTSLTIQCQVDSQVTMMFWYRQQPGQSLTLIATANQGSEATYESGFVIDKFPISRPNLTFSTLTVSNMSPEDSSIYLCSVSGTGDRNQPQHFGDGTRLSIL.

This chain links TRBV12-3 or TRBV12-4 with TRBJ2-5; no firm D call. Trimming pared 6 bases from V and 11 bases from J, leaving 22 bases between. The CDR3 has 14 amino acids. The DNA for the CDR3 is TGTGCCAGCAGCCTACGCGGCACCTACTACGGGCAGTACTTC. Encoded protein: CASSLRGTYYGQYF.

The V call is TRBV11-2, the J call TRBJ2-7, with D possibly called TRBD1 or TRBD2 (5 bases each). CDR1 SGHAT and CDR2 FQNNGV come from the germline V gene. The CDR3 covers 15 residues. Trimming removed 2 bases at V and 4 bases at J, with 15 bases between. The CDR3 DNA follows: TGTGCCAGCAGCTTAAGAGGGGTGACTTTTTACGAGCAGTACTTC. This codes for CASSLRGVTFYEQYF. The whole variable domain, remainder taken from reference TRBV11-2 and TRBJ2-7, is EAGVAQSPRYKIIEKRQSVAFWCNPISGHATLYWYQQILGQGPKLLIQFQNNGVVDDSQLPKDRFSAERLKGVDSTLKIQPAKLEDSAVYLCASSLRGVTFYEQYFGPGTRLTVT.